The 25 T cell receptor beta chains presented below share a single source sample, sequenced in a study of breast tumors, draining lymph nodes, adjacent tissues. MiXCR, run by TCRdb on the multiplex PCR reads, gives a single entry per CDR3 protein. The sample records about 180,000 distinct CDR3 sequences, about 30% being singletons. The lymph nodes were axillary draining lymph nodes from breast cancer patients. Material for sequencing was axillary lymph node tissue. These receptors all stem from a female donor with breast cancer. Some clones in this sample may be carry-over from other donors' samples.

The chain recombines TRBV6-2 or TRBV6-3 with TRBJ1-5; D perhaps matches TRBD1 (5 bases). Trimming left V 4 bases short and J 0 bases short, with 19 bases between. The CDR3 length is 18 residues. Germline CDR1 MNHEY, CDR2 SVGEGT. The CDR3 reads CASSLSPAGGYSNQPQHF. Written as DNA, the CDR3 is TGTGCCAGCAGTTTATCCCCGGCGGGGGGTTATAGCAATCAGCCCCAGCATTTT.

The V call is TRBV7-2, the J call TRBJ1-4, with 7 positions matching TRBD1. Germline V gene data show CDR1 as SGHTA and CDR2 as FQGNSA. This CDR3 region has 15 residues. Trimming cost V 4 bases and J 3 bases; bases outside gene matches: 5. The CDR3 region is CASSSVTGANEKLFF. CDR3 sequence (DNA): TGTGCCAGCAGCTCTGTCACAGGGGCTAATGAAAAACTGTTTTTT. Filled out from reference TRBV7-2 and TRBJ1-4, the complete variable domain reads GAGVSQSPSNKVTEKGKDVELRCDPISGHTALYWYRQSLGQGLEFLIYFQGNSAPDKSGLPSDRFSAERTGGSVSTLTIQRTQQEDSAVYLCASSSVTGANEKLFFGSGTQLSVL.

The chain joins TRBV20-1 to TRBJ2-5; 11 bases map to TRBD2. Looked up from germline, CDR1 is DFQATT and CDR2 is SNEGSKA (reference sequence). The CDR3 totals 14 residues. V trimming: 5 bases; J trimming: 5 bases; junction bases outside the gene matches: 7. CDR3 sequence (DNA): TGCAGTGCTCTTCCCGGACTAGCGGGTGAGACCCAGTACTTC. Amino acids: CSALPGLAGETQYF.

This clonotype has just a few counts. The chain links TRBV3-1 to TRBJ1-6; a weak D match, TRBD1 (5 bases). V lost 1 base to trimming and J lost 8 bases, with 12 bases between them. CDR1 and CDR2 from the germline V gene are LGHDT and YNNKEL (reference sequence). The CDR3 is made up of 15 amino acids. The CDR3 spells CASSQVRGGYSPLHF. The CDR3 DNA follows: TGTGCCAGCAGCCAAGTTAGGGGCGGATATTCACCCCTCCACTTT.

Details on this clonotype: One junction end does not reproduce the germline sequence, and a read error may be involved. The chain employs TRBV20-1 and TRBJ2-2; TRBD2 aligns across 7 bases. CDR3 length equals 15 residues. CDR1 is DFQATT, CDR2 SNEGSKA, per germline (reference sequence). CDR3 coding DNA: TGCAGTGCTAGTGGCTGGGCGGGAGCACACCGGGGAGCTGTTTTT. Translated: CSASGWAGAHRGAVF.

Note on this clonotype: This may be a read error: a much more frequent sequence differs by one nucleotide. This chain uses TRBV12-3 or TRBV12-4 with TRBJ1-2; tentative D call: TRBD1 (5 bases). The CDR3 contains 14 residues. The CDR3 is CASSFRRVGYGCTF. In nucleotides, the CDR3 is TGTGCCAGCAGTTTTCGCAGGGTGGGCTATGGCTGCACCTTC.

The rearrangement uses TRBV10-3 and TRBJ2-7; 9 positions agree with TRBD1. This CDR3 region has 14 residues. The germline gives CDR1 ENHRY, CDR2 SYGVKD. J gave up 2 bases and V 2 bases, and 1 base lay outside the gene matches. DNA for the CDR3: TGTGCCATCAGTGAGCGGGACAGGGCCTACGAGCAGTACTTC. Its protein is CAISERDRAYEQYF.

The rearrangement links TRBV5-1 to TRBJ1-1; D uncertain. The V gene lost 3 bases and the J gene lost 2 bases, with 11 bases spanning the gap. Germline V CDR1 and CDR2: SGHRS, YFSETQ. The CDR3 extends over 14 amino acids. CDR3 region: CASSSEGANTEAFF. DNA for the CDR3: TGCGCCAGCAGCTCCGAGGGAGCCAACACTGAAGCTTTCTTT. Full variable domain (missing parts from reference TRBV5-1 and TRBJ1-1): KAGVTQTPRYLIKTRGQQVTLSCSPISGHRSVSWYQQTPGQGLQFLFEYFSETQRNKGNFPGRFSGRQFSNSRSEMNVSTLELGDSALYLCASSSEGANTEAFFGQGTRLTVV.

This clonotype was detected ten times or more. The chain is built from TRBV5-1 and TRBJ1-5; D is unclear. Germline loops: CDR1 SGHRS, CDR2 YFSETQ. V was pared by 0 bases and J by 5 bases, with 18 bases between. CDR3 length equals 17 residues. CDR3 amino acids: CASSLAPVTALDQPQHF. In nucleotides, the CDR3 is TGCGCCAGCAGCTTGGCGCCCGTAACGGCATTGGATCAGCCCCAGCATTTT.

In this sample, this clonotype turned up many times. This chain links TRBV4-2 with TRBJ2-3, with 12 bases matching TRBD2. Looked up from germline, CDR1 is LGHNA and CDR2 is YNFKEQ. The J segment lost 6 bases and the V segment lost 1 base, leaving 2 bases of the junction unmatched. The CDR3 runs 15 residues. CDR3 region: CASSQASGGADTQYF. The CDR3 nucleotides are TGTGCCAGCAGCCAAGCTAGCGGGGGGGCGGATACGCAGTATTTT.

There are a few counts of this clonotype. The CDR3: CASSYKGEVAQPQHF. Here the CDR3 DNA reads TGTGCCAGCAGTTACAAGGGCGAAGTGGCTCAGCCCCAGCATTTT. The V gene is TRBV6-2 or TRBV6-3, the J gene TRBJ1-5; D remains ambiguous. The CDR3 has 15 amino acids. Trimming took off 2 bases at V and 6 bases at J, with 14 bases between the two ends. CDR1 is MNHEY, CDR2 SVGEGT, per germline.

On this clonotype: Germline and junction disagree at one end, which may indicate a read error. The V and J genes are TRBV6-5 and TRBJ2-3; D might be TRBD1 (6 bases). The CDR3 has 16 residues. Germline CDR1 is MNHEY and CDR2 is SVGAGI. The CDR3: CASSHSGVGTIDTQYF. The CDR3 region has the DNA TGTGCCAGCAGTCACTCGGGTGTGGGGACAATAGATACGCAGTATTTT.

The CDR3 coding sequence is TGTGCCAGCAGTTTATATGGGACAGCTTACGAGCAGTACTTC. It codes for CASSLYGTAYEQYF. The chain joins TRBV27 to TRBJ2-7, with 7 bases lining up with TRBD1. The trim removed 1 base at V and 4 bases at J, leaving 4 bases unmatched. The CDR3 is made up of 14 amino acids. CDR1 and CDR2 from the germline V gene are MNHEY and SMNVEV (reference sequence).

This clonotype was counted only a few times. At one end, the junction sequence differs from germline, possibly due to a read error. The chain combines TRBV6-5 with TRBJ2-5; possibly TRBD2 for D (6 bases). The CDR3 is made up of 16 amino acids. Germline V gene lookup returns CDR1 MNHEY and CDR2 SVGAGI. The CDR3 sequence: CASSFSEGPWAKTQCF. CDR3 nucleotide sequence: TGTGCCAGCAGTTTCTCGGAGGGCCCCTGGGCGAAGACCCAGTGCTTC.

The CDR3 loop is CSATGTSGSYNEQFF. In DNA form, the CDR3 reads TGCAGTGCAACCGGGACTAGCGGGTCCTACAATGAGCAGTTCTTC. This rearrangement joins TRBV20-1 to TRBJ2-1; the match to TRBD2 covers 12 bases. With V trimmed by 6 bases and J by 1 base, 4 bases remained unmatched. This CDR3 is 15 amino acids long. Germline-derived CDR1 and CDR2 are DFQATT and SNEGSKA (reference sequence).

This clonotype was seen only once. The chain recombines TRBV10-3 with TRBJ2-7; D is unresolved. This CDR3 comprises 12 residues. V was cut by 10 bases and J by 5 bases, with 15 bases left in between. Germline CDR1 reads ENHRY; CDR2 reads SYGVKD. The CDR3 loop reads CATAPKADEQYF. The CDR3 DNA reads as TGTGCCACCGCCCCGAAAGCCGACGAGCAGTACTTC.

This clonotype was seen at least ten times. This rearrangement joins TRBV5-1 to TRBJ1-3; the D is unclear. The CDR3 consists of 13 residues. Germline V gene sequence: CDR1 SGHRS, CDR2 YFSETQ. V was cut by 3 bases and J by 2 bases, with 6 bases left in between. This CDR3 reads CASSSSTGNTIYF. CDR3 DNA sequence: TGCGCCAGCAGCTCCTCGACTGGAAACACCATATATTTT.

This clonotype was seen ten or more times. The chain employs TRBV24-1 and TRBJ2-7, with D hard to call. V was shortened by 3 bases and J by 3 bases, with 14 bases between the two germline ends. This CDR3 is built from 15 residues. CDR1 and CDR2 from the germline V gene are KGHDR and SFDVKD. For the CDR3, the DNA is TGTGCCACCAGTGATGTGGCAGCCCCAAACTACGAGCAGTACTTC. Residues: CATSDVAAPNYEQYF.

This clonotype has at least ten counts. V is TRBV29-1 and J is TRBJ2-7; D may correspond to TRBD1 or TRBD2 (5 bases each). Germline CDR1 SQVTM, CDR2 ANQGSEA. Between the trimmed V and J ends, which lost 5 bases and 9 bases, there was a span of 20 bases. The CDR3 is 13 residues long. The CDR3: CSVLSLPEGLQYF. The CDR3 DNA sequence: TGCAGCGTTCTGAGCCTCCCTGAGGGGTTGCAGTACTTC.

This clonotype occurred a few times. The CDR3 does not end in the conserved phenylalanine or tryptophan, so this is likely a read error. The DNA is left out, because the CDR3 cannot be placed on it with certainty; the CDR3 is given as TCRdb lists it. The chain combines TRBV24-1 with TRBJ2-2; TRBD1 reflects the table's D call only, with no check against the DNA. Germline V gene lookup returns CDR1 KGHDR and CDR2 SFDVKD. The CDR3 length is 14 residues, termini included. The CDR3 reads CATSERDRPKGRYN.

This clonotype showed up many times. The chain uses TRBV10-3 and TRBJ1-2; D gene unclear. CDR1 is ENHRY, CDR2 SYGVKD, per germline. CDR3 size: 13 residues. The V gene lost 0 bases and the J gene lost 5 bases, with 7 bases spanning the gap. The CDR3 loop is CAISESGLYGYTF. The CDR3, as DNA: TGTGCCATCAGTGAGTCGGGTCTATATGGCTACACCTTC.

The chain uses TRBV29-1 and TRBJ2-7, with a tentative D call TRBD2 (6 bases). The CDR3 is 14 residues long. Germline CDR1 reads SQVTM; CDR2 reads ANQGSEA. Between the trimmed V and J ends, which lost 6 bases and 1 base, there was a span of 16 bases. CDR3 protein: CSVDVAGRSYEQYF. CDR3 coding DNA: TGCAGCGTCGACGTGGCGGGGAGGTCCTACGAGCAGTACTTC.

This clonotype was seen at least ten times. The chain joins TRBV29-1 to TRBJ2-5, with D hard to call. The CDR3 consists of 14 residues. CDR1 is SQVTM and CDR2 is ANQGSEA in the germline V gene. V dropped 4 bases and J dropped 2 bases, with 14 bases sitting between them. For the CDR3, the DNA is TGCAGCGTTGTTGTAGTGGGCGAACAAGAGACCCAGTACTTC. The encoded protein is CSVVVVGEQETQYF.

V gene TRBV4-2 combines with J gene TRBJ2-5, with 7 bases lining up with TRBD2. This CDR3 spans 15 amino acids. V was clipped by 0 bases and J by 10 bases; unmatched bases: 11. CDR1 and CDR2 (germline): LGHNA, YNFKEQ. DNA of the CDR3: TGTGCCAGCAGCCAAGAGGAGGGTAGCGGGTCAAGCCAGTACTTC. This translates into CASSQEEGSGSSQYF.

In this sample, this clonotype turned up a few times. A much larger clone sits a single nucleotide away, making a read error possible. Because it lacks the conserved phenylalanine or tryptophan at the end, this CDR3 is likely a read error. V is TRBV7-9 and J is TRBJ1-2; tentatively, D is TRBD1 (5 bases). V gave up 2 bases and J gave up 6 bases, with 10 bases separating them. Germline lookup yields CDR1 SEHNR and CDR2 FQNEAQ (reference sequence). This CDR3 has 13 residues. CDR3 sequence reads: CASSLLQGDGYTL. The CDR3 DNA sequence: TGTGCCAGCAGCTTACTGCAGGGAGATGGCTACACCCTC.